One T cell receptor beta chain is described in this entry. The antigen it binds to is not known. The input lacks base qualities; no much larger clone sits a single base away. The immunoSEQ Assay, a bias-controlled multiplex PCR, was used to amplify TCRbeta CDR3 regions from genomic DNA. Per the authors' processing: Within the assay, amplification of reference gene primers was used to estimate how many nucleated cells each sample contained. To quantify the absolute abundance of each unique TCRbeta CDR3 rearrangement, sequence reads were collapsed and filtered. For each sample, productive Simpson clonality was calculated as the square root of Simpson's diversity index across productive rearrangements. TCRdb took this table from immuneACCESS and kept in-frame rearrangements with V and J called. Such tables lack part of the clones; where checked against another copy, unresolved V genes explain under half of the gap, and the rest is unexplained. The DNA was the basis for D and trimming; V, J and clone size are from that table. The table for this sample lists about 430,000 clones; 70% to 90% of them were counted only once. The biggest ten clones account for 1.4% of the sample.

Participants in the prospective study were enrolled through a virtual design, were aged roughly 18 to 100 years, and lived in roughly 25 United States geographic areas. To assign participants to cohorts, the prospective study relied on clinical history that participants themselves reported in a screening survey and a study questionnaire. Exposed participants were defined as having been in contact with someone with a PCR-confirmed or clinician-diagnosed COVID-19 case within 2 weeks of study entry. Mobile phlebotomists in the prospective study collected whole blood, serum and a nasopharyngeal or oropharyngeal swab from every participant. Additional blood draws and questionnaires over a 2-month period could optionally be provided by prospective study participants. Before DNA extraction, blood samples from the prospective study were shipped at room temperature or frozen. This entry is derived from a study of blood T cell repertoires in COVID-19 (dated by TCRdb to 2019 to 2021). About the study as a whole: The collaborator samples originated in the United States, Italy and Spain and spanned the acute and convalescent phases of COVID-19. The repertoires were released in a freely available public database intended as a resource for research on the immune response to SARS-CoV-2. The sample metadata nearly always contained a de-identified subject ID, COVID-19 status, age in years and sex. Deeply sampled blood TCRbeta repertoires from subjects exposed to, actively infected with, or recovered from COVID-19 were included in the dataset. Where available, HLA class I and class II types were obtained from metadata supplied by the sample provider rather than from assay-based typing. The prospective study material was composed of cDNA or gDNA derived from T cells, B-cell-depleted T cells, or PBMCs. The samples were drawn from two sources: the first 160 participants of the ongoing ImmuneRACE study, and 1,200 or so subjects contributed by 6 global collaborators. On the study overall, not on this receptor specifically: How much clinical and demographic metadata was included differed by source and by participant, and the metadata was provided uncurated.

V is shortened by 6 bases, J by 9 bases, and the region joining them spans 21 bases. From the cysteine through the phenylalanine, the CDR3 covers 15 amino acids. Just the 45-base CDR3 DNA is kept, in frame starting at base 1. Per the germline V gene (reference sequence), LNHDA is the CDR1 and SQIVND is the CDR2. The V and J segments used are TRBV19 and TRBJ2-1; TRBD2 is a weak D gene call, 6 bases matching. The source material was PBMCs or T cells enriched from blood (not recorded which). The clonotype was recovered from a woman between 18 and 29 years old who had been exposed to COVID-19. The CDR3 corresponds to CASRMVPGGPTEQFF. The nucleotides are TGTGCCAGTAGAATGGTCCCCGGAGGGCCCACTGAGCAGTTCTTC.